The 15 T cell receptor beta chains in this list originate from one sample, sequenced in a study of cytomegalovirus exposure and HLA in healthy donors. Primers for the PCR totalled 60 Vbeta and 13 Jbeta. The table came from immunoSEQ multiplex PCR; TCRdb's copy has only in-frame clones and leaves some out. Among about 130,000 clones, approximately 72% were seen once, and the ten largest hold approximately 2.9%. Input material: PBMCs. The source is a human donor in good health.

The rearrangement uses TRBV28 and TRBJ1-4, with 8 bases aligning to TRBD1. Germline V gene data show CDR1 as MDHEN and CDR2 as SYDVKM. The CDR3 contains 14 residues. Trimming took 5 bases from V and 7 from J; bases not matched to a gene: 6. The CDR3 DNA is TGTGCCAGCAGTGAACAGGGGGTCTTTGAAAAACTGTTTTTT. It specifies CASSEQGVFEKLFF.

V usage is TRBV6-6 and J usage is TRBJ1-2; 9 bases are shared with TRBD1. This CDR3 has 14 amino acids. Per the germline V gene, CDR1 is MNHNY and CDR2 is SVGAGI (reference sequence). Trimming cost V 2 bases and J 8 bases; bases outside gene matches: 6. CDR3 loop: CASSYPGQGRGYTF. The CDR3 coding sequence is TGTGCCAGCAGTTACCCGGGACAGGGTCGCGGCTACACCTTC.

CDR3 coding DNA: TGTGCCAGCAGTGGGACAGCTGCAACTAATGAAAAACTGTTTTTT. It codes for CASSGTAATNEKLFF. The chain joins TRBV27 to TRBJ1-4; 7 bases agree with TRBD1. The germline V gene encodes CDR1 MNHEY and CDR2 SMNVEV (reference sequence). The CDR3 sequence is 15 residues long. The J segment lost 0 bases and the V segment lost 5 bases, leaving 3 bases of the junction unmatched.

The rearrangement joins TRBV28 to TRBJ1-5; D gene ambiguous. The CDR3 is made up of 13 amino acids. Germline CDR1 MDHEN, CDR2 SYDVKM. V lost 6 bases and J 4 bases, leaving 10 bases between the germline ends. This CDR3 is CASRREVNQPQHF. The DNA of the CDR3 is TGTGCCAGCAGACGGGAAGTTAATCAGCCCCAGCATTTT.

Turning to this clone: Additional DNA sequences in this sample encode the identical CDR3. The chain links TRBV30 to TRBJ1-5; unclear D gene. Deletions cut 3 bases from V and 7 bases from J, with 13 bases between. The CDR3 has 13 residues. Germline V gene data show CDR1 as GTSNPN and CDR2 as SVGIG (reference sequence). CDR3 nucleotides: TGTGCCTGGAGCCCCTTGGGAGGCCAGCCCCAGCATTTT. Residues: CAWSPLGGQPQHF.

CDR3 in DNA: TGCGCCAGCAGCTTGGCCGGGACTAACTATGGCTACACCTTC. It specifies CASSLAGTNYGYTF. V usage is TRBV5-1 and J usage is TRBJ1-2; D remains unclear. Trimming took 0 bases from V and 0 from J, leaving 6 bases between them. The germline V gene has CDR1 SGHRS and CDR2 YFSETQ. This CDR3 is built from 14 residues.

J is TRBJ1-3 and V is TRBV30; unclear D gene. The length of the CDR3 is 11 residues. The germline CDR1 and CDR2 sequences are GTSNPN and SVGIG (reference sequence). The V gene lost 5 bases and the J gene lost 9 bases, with 11 bases spanning the gap. The CDR3 protein is CAWEALGTIYF. For the CDR3, the DNA is TGTGCCTGGGAGGCCCTGGGCACCATATATTTT.

The rearrangement uses TRBV28 and TRBJ1-5; D ambiguous. There are 14 residues in the CDR3. V shed 4 bases and J shed 7 bases, with 14 bases lying between them. Germline loops: CDR1 MDHEN, CDR2 SYDVKM. The CDR3 protein is CASSSSLSLQPQHF. The CDR3 nucleotides read TGTGCCAGCAGTTCCTCCCTCAGTTTGCAGCCCCAGCATTTT.

The CDR3 bases are TGTGCCAGTAGTCTGGGACTAGCGGGCCCCCACTATCTCAGCACAGATACGCAGTATTTT. Translating gives CASSLGLAGPHYLSTDTQYF. The chain joins TRBV19 to TRBJ2-3; 12 nucleotides agree with TRBD2. The ends lost 5 bases at V and 0 bases at J; junction bases unmatched: 15. This CDR3 is 20 amino acids long. Germline CDR1 LNHDA, CDR2 SQIVND (reference sequence).

The chain employs TRBV30 and TRBJ1-1, with unresolved D. V was cut by 0 bases and J by 1 base, with 6 bases left in between. The CDR3 contains 13 residues. The germline gives CDR1 GTSNPN, CDR2 SVGIG (reference sequence). The chain's CDR3 is CAWSVYGNTEAFF. CDR3 in DNA: TGTGCCTGGAGTGTATACGGGAACACTGAAGCTTTCTTT.

V usage is TRBV6-5 and J usage is TRBJ1-1; the match to TRBD1 covers 10 bases. This CDR3 region has 15 residues. Germline assignment: CDR1 MNHEY and CDR2 SVGAGI. The ends lost 10 bases at V and 2 bases at J; junction bases unmatched: 10. Here the CDR3 DNA reads TGTGCCACCATGAGGGGGACAGGGGCTAACACTGAAGCTTTCTTT. Protein: CATMRGTGANTEAFF.

The chain employs TRBV11-2 and TRBJ2-5; D gene unclear. There are 11 residues in the CDR3. V shed 1 base and J shed 7 bases, with 4 bases lying between them. The germline CDR1 and CDR2 sequences are SGHAT and FQNNGV. In DNA, the CDR3 is TGTGCCAGCAGCTTAGCGGTGACCCAGTACTTC. Protein: CASSLAVTQYF.

This clone has just one count. The V gene is TRBV11-2, the J gene TRBJ2-2; possible D gene TRBD2, 6 bases. V was trimmed by 2 bases and J by 4 bases, leaving 11 bases between them. Germline V CDR1 and CDR2: SGHAT, FQNNGV. CDR3 length: 15 amino acids. DNA of the CDR3: TGTGCCAGCAGCTTACCGGGGGTTGGCACCGGGGAGCTGTTTTTT. Its protein is CASSLPGVGTGELFF.

This clone has just one count. This CDR3 is CASSDLKRGGSTDTQYF. DNA for the CDR3: TGCGCCAGCAGTGATTTAAAGCGGGGGGGGAGCACAGATACGCAGTATTTT. The chain joins TRBV10-2 to TRBJ2-3, with TRBD2 identical over 10 bases. The CDR3 has 17 amino acids. Trimming cost V 3 bases and J 0 bases; bases outside gene matches: 6. The V gene's germline CDR1 is WSHSY and CDR2 SAAADI.

The chain carries TRBV9 and TRBJ1-3, with 11 bases lining up with TRBD1. This CDR3 is 15 amino acids long. Germline trimming cut 4 bases from V and 2 bases from J; bases unmatched to any gene: 2. Germline V gene sequence: CDR1 SGDLS, CDR2 YYNGEE. The CDR3 DNA sequence: TGTGCCAGCAGCAGGGACAGGGGGGCTGGAAACACCATATATTTT. Translated, it gives CASSRDRGAGNTIYF.